The 25 T cell receptor beta chains below come from one sample, sequenced in a study of CD8+CD57+ T cells in acquired aplastic anemia. Using genomic DNA as the template, TCR beta VDJ and CDR3 profiling was carried out. TCRdb independently ran MiXCR on the reads; one entry per CDR3 protein. Altogether some 410,000 distinct CDR3 sequences are present, about two thirds being singletons, with the ten largest covering 4%. What was sequenced was sorted CD4+, CD8+, or CD8+CD57+ T cells (not recorded which) from PBMCs. Source of these receptors: a human donor in good health, serving as a control.

The rearrangement uses TRBV20-1 and TRBJ1-1; D not resolved. From germline, CDR1 is DFQATT and CDR2 SNEGSKA (reference sequence). V lost 6 bases to trimming and J lost 2 bases, with 10 bases between them. There are 12 residues in the CDR3. For the CDR3, the DNA is TGCAGTGCCTCTGACACCAACACTGAAGCTTTCTTT. Its protein product is CSASDTNTEAFF.

The V gene is TRBV7-2, the J gene TRBJ2-1; 8 bases agree with TRBD2. Germline V lookup: CDR1 SGHTA, CDR2 FQGNSA. The CDR3 totals 16 residues. Losses at the gene ends were 5 bases for V and 6 bases for J; bases not matched to a gene: 12. The CDR3 sequence is CASSRSGGGKFNEQFF. DNA for the CDR3: TGTGCCAGCAGCCGTTCCGGGGGGGGGAAATTCAATGAGCAGTTCTTC. The full variable domain, in which reference TRBV7-2 and TRBJ2-1 provide the parts outside the CDR3, is GAGVSQSPSNKVTEKGKDVELRCDPISGHTALYWYRQSLGQGLEFLIYFQGNSAPDKSGLPSDRFSAERTGGSVSTLTIQRTQQEDSAVYLCASSRSGGGKFNEQFFGPGTRLTVL.

The V and J genes are TRBV10-3 and TRBJ2-5; D could derive from TRBD1 or TRBD2 (5 bases each). Deletions cut 3 bases from V and 10 bases from J, with 24 bases between. Germline loops: CDR1 ENHRY, CDR2 SYGVKD. This CDR3 contains 16 residues. This CDR3 is CAISDAMGRDHKNQYF. Written as DNA, the CDR3 is TGTGCCATCAGTGATGCCATGGGACGGGACCACAAGAACCAGTACTTC.

V is TRBV6-1 and J is TRBJ2-1; 7 bases are a match to TRBD2. There are 13 residues in the CDR3. V trimming: 9 bases; J trimming: 6 bases; junction bases outside the gene matches: 8. Germline loops: CDR1 MNHNS, CDR2 SASEGT. As DNA, the CDR3 is TGTGCCAGAGGGAGGGTAGTAGCCAATGAGCAGTTCTTC. Protein: CARGRVVANEQFF.

This chain links TRBV5-6 with TRBJ1-1; D not resolved. Germline values: CDR1 SGHDT, CDR2 YYEEEE. The CDR3 covers 13 residues. V was clipped by 4 bases and J by 3 bases, with 10 bases between them. CDR3 residues: CASSVQWDTEAFF. CDR3 coding DNA: TGTGCCAGCAGCGTACAGTGGGACACTGAAGCTTTCTTT.

This clonotype showed up many times. The chain has TRBV20-1 and TRBJ2-7; TRBD2 is a possible D gene (7 bases). Deletions cut 3 bases from V and 2 bases from J, with 14 bases between. The CDR3 has 14 residues. The germline V gene has CDR1 DFQATT and CDR2 SNEGSKA (reference sequence). The CDR3 DNA is TGCAGTGCTAGTATGGCGGGGGCGACCTACGAGCAGTACTTC. It yields the protein CSASMAGATYEQYF.

This clonotype was observed many times. This chain uses TRBV5-1 with TRBJ1-4, with D possibly TRBD1 on 6 matching bases. V was cut by 5 bases and J by 6 bases, with 17 bases left in between. The CDR3 runs to 15 residues. CDR1 is SGHRS, CDR2 YFSETQ, per germline. CDR3 DNA sequence: TGCGCCAGCAGGCGAACGGGGGCCTCTGATGAAAAACTGTTTTTT. Translation: CASRRTGASDEKLFF.

At least ten counts were recorded for this clonotype. V and J are TRBV12-3 or TRBV12-4 and TRBJ2-3; TRBD1 or TRBD2 may be the D gene (5 bases each). Deletions cut 3 bases from V and 3 bases from J, with 13 bases between. This CDR3 has 15 residues. The CDR3 DNA follows: TGTGCCAGCAGTTTGGGGCAGGGACGAACAGATACGCAGTATTTT. Amino acid sequence: CASSLGQGRTDTQYF.

The chain uses TRBV20-1 and TRBJ2-7; a possible D gene is TRBD2 (5 bases). This CDR3 region has 14 residues. Trimming removed 0 bases from V and 0 bases from J, with 9 bases in between. Germline CDR1 and CDR2: DFQATT and SNEGSKA (reference sequence). Here the CDR3 reads CSARDQAASYEQYF. In DNA, the CDR3 is TGCAGTGCTAGAGATCAAGCGGCCTCCTACGAGCAGTACTTC.

This clonotype occurred many times. The gene calls are TRBV6-1 and TRBJ2-3, with D possibly being TRBD1 or TRBD2 (5 bases each). CDR1 is MNHNS and CDR2 is SASEGT in the germline V gene. This CDR3 region has 11 residues. Between the trimmed V and J ends, which lost 4 bases and 6 bases, there was a span of 5 bases. The CDR3 region is CASSGGDTQYF. CDR3 nucleotides: TGTGCCAGCAGTGGGGGGGATACGCAGTATTTT.

The chain links TRBV25-1 to TRBJ1-2; D is undetermined. The V end was cut by 6 bases, the J end by 3 bases, with 8 bases between. In germline, CDR1 is MGHDK, CDR2 SYGVNS. The CDR3 is made up of 12 amino acids. CDR3 in DNA: TGTGCCAGCAGGGACCGACACTATGGCTACACCTTC. This translates into CASRDRHYGYTF.

This clonotype has a handful of counts. The junction shows a germline mismatch at one end, possibly a read error. The V gene is TRBV4-1, the J gene TRBJ1-1, with a possible D match to TRBD1 (6 bases). The V gene's germline CDR1 is MGHRA and CDR2 YSYEKL. This CDR3 is 16 amino acids long. The DNA of the CDR3 is TGTGCCAGCAGTTTGATCGCAGGGGCGCTGAACACTGAAGCTTTCTTT. Encoded protein: CASSLIAGALNTEAFF.

V is TRBV20-1 and J is TRBJ2-3; possibly TRBD2 for D (5 bases). V was trimmed by 5 bases and J by 2 bases, leaving 14 bases between them. CDR1 DFQATT and CDR2 SNEGSKA come from the germline V gene (reference sequence). CDR3 size: 14 residues. Here the CDR3 DNA reads TGCAGTGCTTACCTTCCCGACTACACAGATACGCAGTATTTT. Translating it yields CSAYLPDYTDTQYF.

This clonotype was recorded a few times. One end of the junction varies from germline; a read error may be responsible. The rearrangement links TRBV10-3 to TRBJ1-1; the D gene is possibly TRBD1 (5 bases). The length of the CDR3 is 16 residues. Germline V lookup: CDR1 ENHRY, CDR2 SYGVKD. CDR3 protein: CAISESGEGKNTGAFF. CDR3 nucleotide sequence: TGTGCCATCAGTGAGTCCGGTGAGGGGAAGAACACTGGAGCTTTCTTT.

The sample holds a few counts of this clonotype. This sequence joins TRBV7-8 and TRBJ1-2, with TRBD1 identical over 9 bases. This CDR3 region has 17 residues. CDR1 and CDR2 from the germline V gene are SGHVS and FQNEAQ. J gave up 2 bases and V 2 bases, and 9 bases lay outside the gene matches. The CDR3 is CASSLPRDRVENYGYTF. The CDR3 nucleotides read TGTGCCAGCAGCTTACCCCGGGACAGGGTTGAGAACTATGGCTACACCTTC.

This clonotype was seen repeatedly, ten times or more. This chain uses TRBV14 with TRBJ1-6; D perhaps matches TRBD1 (5 bases). Trimming took 4 bases from V and 8 from J, leaving 15 bases between them. This CDR3 has 15 residues. Germline V CDR1 and CDR2: SGHDN, FVKESK. The CDR3 DNA reads TGTGCCAGCAGCCCCACGGGCCGGGGGGATTCACCCCTCCACTTT. Amino acids: CASSPTGRGDSPLHF.

The chain combines TRBV5-4 with TRBJ1-4, with D unresolved. Germline V gene lookup returns CDR1 SGHNT and CDR2 YYREEE (reference sequence). The germline V and J ends were trimmed by 6 bases and 6 bases, with 12 bases remaining between them. This CDR3 is built from 13 residues. CDR3 protein: CASTSGNDEKLFF. The CDR3 DNA is TGTGCCAGCACTAGCGGCAACGATGAAAAACTGTTTTTT.

This clonotype was counted ten times or more. The rearrangement joins TRBV12-3 or TRBV12-4 to TRBJ2-1; 8 nucleotides agree with TRBD2. The CDR3 is made up of 15 amino acids. The trim removed 2 bases at V and 4 bases at J, leaving 4 bases unmatched. The CDR3 spells CASSLSSGVYNEQFF. The CDR3 coding sequence is TGTGCCAGCAGTTTAAGTAGCGGGGTTTACAATGAGCAGTTCTTC.

This chain uses TRBV10-3 with TRBJ2-5; no clear D. The CDR3 totals 13 residues. V lost 5 bases, J lost 5 bases, and 12 bases lay in between. From germline, CDR1 is ENHRY and CDR2 SYGVKD. The CDR3 is CAISQMGWETQYF. The CDR3 DNA is TGTGCCATCAGTCAAATGGGTTGGGAGACCCAGTACTTC.

This chain joins TRBV7-2 and TRBJ1-6, with TRBD1 as a possible D gene (5 bases). Trimming stripped 0 bases from V and 13 bases from J, with 19 bases between. Per the germline V gene, CDR1 is SGHTA and CDR2 is FQGNSA. The CDR3 sequence is 16 residues long. The CDR3 loop reads CASSLAQSGSGAPLHF. The CDR3 DNA reads TGTGCCAGCAGCTTAGCTCAATCAGGGAGCGGCGCTCCCCTCCACTTT.

The chain joins TRBV10-3 to TRBJ1-2; 12 positions match TRBD1. The CDR3 has 14 residues. The germline V gene encodes CDR1 ENHRY and CDR2 SYGVKD. J gave up 5 bases and V 6 bases, and 4 bases lay outside the gene matches. Here the CDR3 DNA reads TGTGCCATCAGCCCGGGACAGGGGGCATATGGCTACACCTTC. Its protein product is CAISPGQGAYGYTF.

For this clonotype: No conserved phenylalanine or tryptophan ends this CDR3, so it is likely a read error. The gene calls are TRBV9 and TRBJ1-1, with unresolved D. The CDR3 length is 11 residues. The germline gives CDR1 SGDLS, CDR2 YYNGEE. V lost 4 bases and J 11 bases, leaving 12 bases between the germline ends. The CDR3, as DNA: TGTGCCAGCAGCTTAGATGGCGAGGCTTTCAAT. Encoded protein: CASSLDGEAFN.

The chain combines TRBV5-6 with TRBJ1-2; D unresolved. The germline V and J ends were trimmed by 7 bases and 6 bases, with 13 bases remaining between them. Germline CDR1 and CDR2: SGHDT and YYEEEE. The CDR3 is 12 amino acids. CDR3 coding DNA: TGTGCCAGCTCACCACCTGGGGATGGCTACACCTTC. This sequence encodes CASSPPGDGYTF.

This rearrangement joins TRBV11-2 to TRBJ2-1; D may be TRBD1 or TRBD2 (5 bases each). V gave up 4 bases and J gave up 4 bases, with 14 bases separating them. The V gene's germline CDR1 is SGHAT and CDR2 FQNNGV. The CDR3 length is 15 residues. CDR3 bases: TGTGCCAGCAGCTGGTGGGGGTCCACATACAATGAGCAGTTCTTC. Translated: CASSWWGSTYNEQFF.

As concerns this clonotype: This CDR3 fails to terminate in the conserved phenylalanine or tryptophan, so it likely reflects a read error. The limits of the CDR3 on the DNA are not certain, so only TCRdb's listed CDR3 is given. The V gene is TRBV7-2, the J gene TRBJ2-7; TRBD2 is the table's D call and was not checked against the DNA. Germline V gives CDR1 SGHTA, CDR2 FQGNSA. The CDR3 is made up of 13 amino acids, end residues included. The CDR3 sequence: CASSRASGGSHTQ.